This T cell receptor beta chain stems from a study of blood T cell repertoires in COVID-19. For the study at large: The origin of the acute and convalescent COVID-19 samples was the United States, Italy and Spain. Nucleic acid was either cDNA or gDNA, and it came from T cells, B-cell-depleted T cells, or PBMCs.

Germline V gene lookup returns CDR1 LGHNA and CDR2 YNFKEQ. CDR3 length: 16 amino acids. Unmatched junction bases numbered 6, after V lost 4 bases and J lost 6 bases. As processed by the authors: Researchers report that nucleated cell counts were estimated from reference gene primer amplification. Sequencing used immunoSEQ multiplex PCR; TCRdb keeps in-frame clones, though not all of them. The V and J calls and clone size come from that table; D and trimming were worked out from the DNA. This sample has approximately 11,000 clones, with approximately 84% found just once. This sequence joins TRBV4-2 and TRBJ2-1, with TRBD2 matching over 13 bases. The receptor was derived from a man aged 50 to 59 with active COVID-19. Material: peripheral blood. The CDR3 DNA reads TGTGCCAGCAGCCCGTGGGGGACTAGCGGGATCAATGAGCAGTTCTTC. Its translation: CASSPWGTSGINEQFF.